The rows below give T cell receptor beta chains drawn from one sample of a study of blood T cell repertoires in COVID-19. TCRdb's copy holds only in-frame clones and misses some; the assay was immunoSEQ multiplex PCR. Found here are about 51,000 clones, around 88% of them singletons; the top ten hold over 1%. The sample taken for sequencing was peripheral blood. The receptor source for this set is a man aged 60 to 69 with acute or convalescent COVID-19. The conserved cysteine and the conserved F or W are not part of the CDR3 here. Each record gives: D gene, V gene, CDR3 protein. D genes are given only for firm matches.

D: NA; V: TRBV9; CDR3: ASSENGGSNQPQH
D: NA; V: TRBV19; CDR3: ASSIRGRETQY
D: TRBD1; V: TRBV5-1; CDR3: ASSPQTGDGNTIY
D: NA; V: TRBV11-2; CDR3: ASSLEPTGQPQH
D: TRBD1; V: TRBV7-2; CDR3: ASGLQGASMNTEAF
D: TRBD1; V: TRBV10-2; CDR3: ASGTGSYEQY
D: NA; V: TRBV28; CDR3: ASSLGGQETQY
D: TRBD1; V: TRBV5-1; CDR3: ASSFTGTGRFTHSGNTIY
D: TRBD1; V: TRBV19; CDR3: ASSMPGTGRTEAF
D: TRBD1; V: TRBV10-3; CDR3: AISDQGAGSPLH
D: NA; V: TRBV5-6; CDR3: ASSISLSGGRNEQF
D: NA; V: TRBV11-3; CDR3: ASSARYNEQF
D: NA; V: TRBV4-2; CDR3: ASSQVAGQDTQY
D: NA; V: TRBV6-1; CDR3: ASSEEDGRNQPQH
D: NA; V: TRBV27; CDR3: ASSLAGNQPQH
D: TRBD2; V: TRBV28; CDR3: ASSLHSGTYEQY
D: NA; V: TRBV11-1; CDR3: ASSLEKADTYNEQF
D: NA; V: TRBV7-2; CDR3: ASSTTGSYNEQF
D: TRBD1; V: TRBV4-3; CDR3: ASSQAGTGYNYGYT
D: NA; V: TRBV28; CDR3: ASRRGNTGNTIY
D: TRBD1; V: TRBV2; CDR3: ASRGTGGNSGELF
D: NA; V: TRBV10-1; CDR3: ASSGGTNEQY
D: TRBD1; V: TRBV5-6; CDR3: ASSLGTGGASEKLF
D: TRBD2; V: TRBV19; CDR3: ASSIGLLAGRNAKNIQY
D: TRBD2; V: TRBV7-9; CDR3: ASSLPSLAGTYNEQF
D: NA; V: TRBV14; CDR3: ASSQRLPGPNIQY
D: NA; V: TRBV9; CDR3: ASSVVSAGPGNEQF
D: NA; V: TRBV27; CDR3: ASRSGGRGYGYT
D: NA; V: TRBV3-1/TRBV3-2; CDR3: ASSPEPGLVTYEQY
D: NA; V: TRBV6-6; CDR3: ASSLYPGGKGEAF
D: NA; V: TRBV6-6; CDR3: ASRVAGLDFGYT
D: TRBD2; V: TRBV2; CDR3: ASEAGGGSDTQY
D: TRBD1; V: TRBV6-5; CDR3: ASLFGTGRTDTQY
D: NA; V: TRBV19; CDR3: ASRTSRLGELF
D: NA; V: TRBV6-6; CDR3: ASSYTPGGPAYEQY
D: NA; V: TRBV10-3; CDR3: AISDWESNEKLF
D: NA; V: TRBV7-8; CDR3: ASSSQTSRLSNEQF